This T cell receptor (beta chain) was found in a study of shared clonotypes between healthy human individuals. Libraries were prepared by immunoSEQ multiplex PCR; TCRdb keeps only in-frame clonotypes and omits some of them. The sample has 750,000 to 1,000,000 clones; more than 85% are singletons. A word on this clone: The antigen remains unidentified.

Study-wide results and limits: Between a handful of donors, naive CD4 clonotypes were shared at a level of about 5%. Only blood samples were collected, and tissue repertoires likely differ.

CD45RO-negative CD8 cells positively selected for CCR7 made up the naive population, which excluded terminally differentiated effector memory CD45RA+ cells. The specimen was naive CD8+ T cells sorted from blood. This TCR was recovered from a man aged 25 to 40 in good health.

Written as DNA, the CDR3 is TGTGCCAGCAGTTTTTTACTAGCCTACGAGCAGTACTTC. As protein: CASSFLLAYEQYF. This chain joins TRBV28 and TRBJ2-7, with TRBD2 as a possible D gene (5 bases). There are 13 residues in the CDR3. The germline V and J ends were trimmed by 3 bases and 2 bases, with 8 bases remaining between them. Germline-derived CDR1 and CDR2 are MDHEN and SYDVKM.